Below are 6 T cell receptor beta chains sequenced from a single sample in a study of T cells in Graves' hyperthyroidism and ophthalmopathy (dated by TCRdb to the late 2010s). Receptor libraries were prepared by multiplex PCR. Sequenced on an Illumina HiSeq 2000. The TCR beta CDR3 regions were amplified from RNA transcripts. For the first round of RT-PCR on the TCR CDR3, the HTBI primer set was used together with the Qiagen OneStep RT-PCR kit. In-frame beta chains were kept once TCRdb had trimmed the public reads at Q25 with fastp and called clones with MiXCR. CDR3 protein sequences are deduplicated, and each keeps its most common genes and DNA. This sample gives 750,000 to 900,000 distinct CDR3 sequences in total; over 35% of them show up just once. The ten largest clones represent approximately 10% of the sample. Sequences were obtained from blood. The receptors come from a man aged 18-30 years with Graves' hyperthyroidism.

The chain links TRBV7-9 to TRBJ2-7; 9 bases align to TRBD1. Germline V gives CDR1 SEHNR, CDR2 FQNEAQ (reference sequence). J gave up 4 bases and V 11 bases, and 9 bases lay outside the gene matches. The length of the CDR3 is 13 residues. Written as DNA, the CDR3 is TGTGCCGGGGGTACAGGGGGCGGGTACGAGCAGTACTTC. Its protein product is CAGGTGGGYEQYF.

Notes on this clonotype: Just one base apart from a much larger clone, this may be a read error. This chain uses TRBV7-2 with TRBJ1-1, with TRBD1 matching over 7 bases. Germline loops: CDR1 SGHTA, CDR2 FQGNSA. CDR3 length: 16 residues. V was clipped by 6 bases and J by 3 bases; unmatched bases: 13. The CDR3 DNA sequence: TGTGCCAGCAGTTACGACAGGGTGGCGGTGCACACTGAAGCTTTCTTT. Residues: CASSYDRVAVHTEAFF. The whole variable domain, remainder taken from reference TRBV7-2 and TRBJ1-1, is GAGVSQSPSNKVTEKGKDVELRCDPISGHTALYWYRQSLGQGLEFLIYFQGNSAPDKSGLPSDRFSAERTGGSVSTLTIQRTQQEDSAVYLCASSYDRVAVHTEAFFGQGTRLTVV.

This rearrangement joins TRBV7-9 to TRBJ2-2; D is possibly TRBD1 (5 bases). The CDR3 has 16 amino acids. CDR1 is SEHNR, CDR2 FQNEAQ, per germline (reference sequence). Trimming pared 9 bases from V and 0 bases from J, leaving 17 bases between. CDR3 coding DNA: TGTGCCAGTAGTGGCTGGACACCTTCGAACACCGGGGAGCTGTTTTTT. It codes for CASSGWTPSNTGELFF.

In its sample, this clonotype was seen many times. The V and J genes are TRBV6-5 and TRBJ1-6; D is perhaps TRBD1 (5 bases). V lost 11 bases and J lost 14, with 25 bases in between. This CDR3 is 14 amino acids long. Germline CDR1 and CDR2: MNHEY and SVGAGI. The CDR3 region is CASSGLSLFMALHF. The CDR3, as DNA: TGTGCCTCCTCGGGGCTTTCGCTATTCATGGCCCTCCACTTT.

This clonotype was seen repeatedly, ten times or more. The chain links TRBV29-1 to TRBJ1-6, with 8 bases aligning to TRBD1. Trimming at V came to 6 bases and at J to 6 bases, leaving 7 bases not matched to a gene. CDR1 and CDR2 (germline): SQVTM, ANQGSEA. This CDR3 is 14 amino acids long. The CDR3 loop is CSVGEGQANSPLHF. CDR3 DNA sequence: TGCAGCGTCGGTGAGGGACAGGCTAATTCACCCCTCCACTTT.

There are a few counts of this clonotype. The rearrangement links TRBV6-1 to TRBJ1-1; D is undetermined. The germline V gene has CDR1 MNHNS and CDR2 SASEGT. The CDR3 runs 13 residues. V lost 7 bases, J lost 0 bases, and 9 bases lay in between. CDR3 nucleotide sequence: TGTGCCAGCACCATGACGGTGAACACTGAAGCTTTCTTT. Amino acid sequence: CASTMTVNTEAFF.